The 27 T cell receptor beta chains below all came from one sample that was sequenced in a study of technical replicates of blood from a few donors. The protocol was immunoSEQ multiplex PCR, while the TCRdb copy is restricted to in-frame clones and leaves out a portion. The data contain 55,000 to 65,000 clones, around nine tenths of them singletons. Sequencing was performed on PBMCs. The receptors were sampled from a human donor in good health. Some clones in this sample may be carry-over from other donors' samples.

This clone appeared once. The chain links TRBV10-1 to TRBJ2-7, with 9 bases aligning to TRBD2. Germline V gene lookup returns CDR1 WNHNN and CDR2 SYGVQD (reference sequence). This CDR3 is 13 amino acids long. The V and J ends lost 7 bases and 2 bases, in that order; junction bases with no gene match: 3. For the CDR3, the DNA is TGCGCCAGCACGCGGGGGGGAGCCTACGAGCAGTACTTC. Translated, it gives CASTRGGAYEQYF.

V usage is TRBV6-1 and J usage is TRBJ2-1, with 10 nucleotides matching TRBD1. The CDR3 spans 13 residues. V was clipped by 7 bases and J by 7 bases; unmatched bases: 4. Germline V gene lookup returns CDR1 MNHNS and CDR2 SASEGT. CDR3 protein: CASKRQGANEQFF. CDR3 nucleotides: TGTGCCAGCAAAAGACAGGGGGCGAATGAGCAGTTCTTC.

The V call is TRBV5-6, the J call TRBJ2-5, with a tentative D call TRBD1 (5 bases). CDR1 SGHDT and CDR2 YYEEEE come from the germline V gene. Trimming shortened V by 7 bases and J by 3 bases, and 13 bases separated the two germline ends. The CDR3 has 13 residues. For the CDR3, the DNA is TGTGCCAGCCAAGACAGATACAAAGAGACCCAGTACTTC. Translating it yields CASQDRYKETQYF. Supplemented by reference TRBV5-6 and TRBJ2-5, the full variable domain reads DAGVTQSPTHLIKTRGQQVTLRCSPKSGHDTVSWYQQALGQGPQFIFQYYEEEERQRGNFPDRFSGHQFPNYSSELNVNALLLGDSALYLCASQDRYKETQYFGPGTRLLVL.

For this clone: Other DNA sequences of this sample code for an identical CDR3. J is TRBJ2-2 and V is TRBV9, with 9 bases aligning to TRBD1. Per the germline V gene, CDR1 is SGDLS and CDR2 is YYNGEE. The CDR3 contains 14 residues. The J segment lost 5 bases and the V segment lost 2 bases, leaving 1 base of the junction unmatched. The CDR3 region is CASSVGTGTGELFF. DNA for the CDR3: TGTGCCAGCAGCGTTGGGACAGGGACCGGGGAGCTGTTTTTT. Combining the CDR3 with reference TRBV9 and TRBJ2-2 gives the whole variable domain DSGVTQTPKHLITATGQRVTLRCSPRSGDLSVYWYQQSLDQGLQFLIQYYNGEERAKGNILERFSAQQFPDLHSELNLSSLELGDSALYFCASSVGTGTGELFFGEGSRLTVL.

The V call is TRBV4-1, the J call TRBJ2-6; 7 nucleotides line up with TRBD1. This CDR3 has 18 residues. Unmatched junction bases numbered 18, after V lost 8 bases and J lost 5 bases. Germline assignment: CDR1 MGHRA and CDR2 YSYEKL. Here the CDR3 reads CASSPSSTGPLRANVLTF. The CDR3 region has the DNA TGCGCCAGCTCCCCAAGCTCGACAGGGCCCCTCCGGGCCAACGTCCTGACTTTC.

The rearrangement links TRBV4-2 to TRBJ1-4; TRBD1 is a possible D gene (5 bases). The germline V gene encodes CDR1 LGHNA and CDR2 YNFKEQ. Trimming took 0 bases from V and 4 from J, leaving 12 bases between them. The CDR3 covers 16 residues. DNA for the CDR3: TGTGCCAGCAGCCAAGATCGAGACAGCCGTAATGAAAAACTGTTTTTT. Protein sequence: CASSQDRDSRNEKLFF.

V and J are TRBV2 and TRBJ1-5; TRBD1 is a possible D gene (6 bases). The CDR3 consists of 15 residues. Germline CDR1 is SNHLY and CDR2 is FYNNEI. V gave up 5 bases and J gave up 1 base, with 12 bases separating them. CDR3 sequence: CASSTQGFSNQPQHF. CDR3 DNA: TGTGCCAGCAGTACTCAGGGGTTCAGCAATCAGCCCCAGCATTTT.

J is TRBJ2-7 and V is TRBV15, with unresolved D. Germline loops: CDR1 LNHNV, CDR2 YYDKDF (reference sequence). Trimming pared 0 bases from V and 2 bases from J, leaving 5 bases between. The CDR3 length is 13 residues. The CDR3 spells CATSREQAYEQYF. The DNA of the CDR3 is TGTGCCACCAGCAGAGAACAAGCCTACGAGCAGTACTTC.

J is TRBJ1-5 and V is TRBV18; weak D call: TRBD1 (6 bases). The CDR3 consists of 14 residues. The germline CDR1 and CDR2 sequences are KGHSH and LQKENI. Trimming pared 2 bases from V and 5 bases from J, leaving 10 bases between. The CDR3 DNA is TGTGCCAGCTCACCATCAGGGGCCGATCAGCCCCAGCATTTT. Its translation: CASSPSGADQPQHF.

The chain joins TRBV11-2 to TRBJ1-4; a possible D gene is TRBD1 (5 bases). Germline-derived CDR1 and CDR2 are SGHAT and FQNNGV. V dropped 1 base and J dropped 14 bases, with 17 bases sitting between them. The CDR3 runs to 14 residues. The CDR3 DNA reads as TGTGCCAGCAGCTTAGTCCCCGGCCGGGGGAAGCTGTTTTTT. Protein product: CASSLVPGRGKLFF. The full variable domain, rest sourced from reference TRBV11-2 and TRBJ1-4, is EAGVAQSPRYKIIEKRQSVAFWCNPISGHATLYWYQQILGQGPKLLIQFQNNGVVDDSQLPKDRFSAERLKGVDSTLKIQPAKLEDSAVYLCASSLVPGRGKLFFGSGTQLSVL.

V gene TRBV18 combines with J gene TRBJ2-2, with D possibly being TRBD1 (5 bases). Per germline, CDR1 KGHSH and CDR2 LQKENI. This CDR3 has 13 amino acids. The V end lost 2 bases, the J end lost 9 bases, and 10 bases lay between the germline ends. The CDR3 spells CASSPARDRELFF. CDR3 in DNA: TGTGCCAGCTCACCAGCCAGGGATCGGGAGCTGTTTTTT.

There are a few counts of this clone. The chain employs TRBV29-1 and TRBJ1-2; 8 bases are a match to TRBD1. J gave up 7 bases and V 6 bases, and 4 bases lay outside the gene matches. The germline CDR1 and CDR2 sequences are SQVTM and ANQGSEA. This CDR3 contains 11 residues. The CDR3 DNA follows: TGCAGCGTGACAGGGGACAGTGGCTACACCTTC. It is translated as CSVTGDSGYTF.

The CDR3, as DNA: TGCGCCAGCAGCCAGGCTAGCGGGAGGACAGATACGCAGTATTTT. It encodes CASSQASGRTDTQYF. V is TRBV4-1 and J is TRBJ2-3; 11 bases agree with TRBD2. The germline gives CDR1 MGHRA, CDR2 YSYEKL. The CDR3 runs 15 residues. Germline trimming cut 3 bases from V and 3 bases from J; bases unmatched to any gene: 2.

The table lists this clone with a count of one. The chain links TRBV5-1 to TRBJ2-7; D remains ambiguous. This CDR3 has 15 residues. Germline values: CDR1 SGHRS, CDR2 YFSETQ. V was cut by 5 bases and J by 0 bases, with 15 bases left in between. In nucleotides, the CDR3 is TGCGCCAGCAGGTTGCTAAGCGTCACCTCCTACGAGCAGTACTTC. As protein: CASRLLSVTSYEQYF.

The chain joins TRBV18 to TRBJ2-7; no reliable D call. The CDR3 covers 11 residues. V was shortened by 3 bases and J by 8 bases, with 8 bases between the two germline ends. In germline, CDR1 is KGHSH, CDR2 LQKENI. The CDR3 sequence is CASSPPSKQYF. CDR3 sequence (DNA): TGTGCCAGCTCACCCCCGAGTAAGCAGTACTTC.

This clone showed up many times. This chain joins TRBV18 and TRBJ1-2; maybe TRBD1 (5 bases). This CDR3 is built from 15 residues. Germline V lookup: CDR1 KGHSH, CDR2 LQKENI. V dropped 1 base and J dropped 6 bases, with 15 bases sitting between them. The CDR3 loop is CASSPRRGAENGYTF. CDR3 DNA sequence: TGTGCCAGCTCACCACGAAGGGGCGCTGAGAATGGCTACACCTTC. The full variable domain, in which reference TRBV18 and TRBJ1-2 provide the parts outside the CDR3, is NAGVMQNPRHLVRRRGQEARLRCSPMKGHSHVYWYRQLPEEGLKFMVYLQKENIIDESGMPKERFSAEFPKEGPSILRIQQVVRGDSAAYFCASSPRRGAENGYTFGSGTRLTVV.

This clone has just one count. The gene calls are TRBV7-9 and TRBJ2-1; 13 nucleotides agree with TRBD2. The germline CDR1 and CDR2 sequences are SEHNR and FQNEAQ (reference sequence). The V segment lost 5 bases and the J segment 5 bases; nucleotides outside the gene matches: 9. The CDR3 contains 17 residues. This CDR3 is CASSPWTSGGNHNEQFF. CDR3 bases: TGTGCCAGCAGCCCCTGGACTAGCGGGGGCAACCACAATGAGCAGTTCTTC.

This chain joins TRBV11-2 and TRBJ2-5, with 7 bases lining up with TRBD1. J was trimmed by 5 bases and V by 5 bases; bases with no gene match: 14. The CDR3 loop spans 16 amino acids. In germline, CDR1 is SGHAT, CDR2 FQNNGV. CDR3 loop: CASSPRVRGLGETQYF. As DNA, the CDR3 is TGTGCCAGCAGCCCCCGCGTGAGGGGGCTGGGGGAGACCCAGTACTTC.

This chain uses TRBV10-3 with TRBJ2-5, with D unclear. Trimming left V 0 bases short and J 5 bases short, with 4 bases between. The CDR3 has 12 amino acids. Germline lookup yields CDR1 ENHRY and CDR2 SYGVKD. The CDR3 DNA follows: TGTGCCATCAGTGAGTCCCGGGAGACCCAGTACTTC. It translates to CAISESRETQYF.

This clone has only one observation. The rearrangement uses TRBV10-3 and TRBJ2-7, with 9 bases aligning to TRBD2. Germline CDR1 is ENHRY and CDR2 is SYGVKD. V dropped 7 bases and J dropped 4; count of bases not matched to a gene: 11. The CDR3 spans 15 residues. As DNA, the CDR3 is TGTGCCATCAACAGAGCTGGAGCGGGGGGTTACGAGCAGTACTTC. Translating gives CAINRAGAGGYEQYF.

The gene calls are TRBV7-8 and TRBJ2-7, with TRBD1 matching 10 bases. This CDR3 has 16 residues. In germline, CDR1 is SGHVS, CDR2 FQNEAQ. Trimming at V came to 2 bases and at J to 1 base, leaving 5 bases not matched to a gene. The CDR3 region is CASSLPDRGLSYEQYF. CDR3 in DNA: TGTGCCAGCAGCTTACCCGACAGGGGGCTATCCTACGAGCAGTACTTC.

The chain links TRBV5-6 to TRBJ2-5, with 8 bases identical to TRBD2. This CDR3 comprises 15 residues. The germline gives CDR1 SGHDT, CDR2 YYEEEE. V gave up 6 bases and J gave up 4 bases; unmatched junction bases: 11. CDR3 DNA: TGTGCCAGCACCCTAAGAGGACTAGCTCGAGAGACCCAGTACTTC. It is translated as CASTLRGLARETQYF.

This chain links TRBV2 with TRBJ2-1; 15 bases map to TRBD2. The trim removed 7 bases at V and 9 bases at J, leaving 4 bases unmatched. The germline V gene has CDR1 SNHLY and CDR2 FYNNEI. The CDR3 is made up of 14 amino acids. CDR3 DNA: TGTGCCAGCACCGGGACTAGCGGGAGGTCTGAGCAGTTCTTC. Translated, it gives CASTGTSGRSEQFF.

CDR3: CASSPWTPSGELFF. DNA for the CDR3: TGCGCCAGCAGCCCGTGGACTCCTTCCGGGGAGCTGTTTTTT. The chain is built from TRBV4-3 and TRBJ2-2, with a possible D match to TRBD2 (5 bases). The length of the CDR3 is 14 residues. V gave up 4 bases and J gave up 6 bases, with 12 bases separating them. The germline CDR1 and CDR2 sequences are LGHNA and YSLEER.

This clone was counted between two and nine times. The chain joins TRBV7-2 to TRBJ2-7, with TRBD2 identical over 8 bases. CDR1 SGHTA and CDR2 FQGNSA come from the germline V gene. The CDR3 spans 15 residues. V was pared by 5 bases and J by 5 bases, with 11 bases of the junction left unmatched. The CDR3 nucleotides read TGTGCCAGCAGCAATTCGGGCGGGGGGTACCACGAGCAGTACTTC. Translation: CASSNSGGGYHEQYF.

The CDR3 nucleotides read TGTGCTAGTGGTTTGGGGAGGCTCTATGGCTACACCTTC. Amino acid sequence: CASGLGRLYGYTF. The gene calls are TRBV12-5 and TRBJ1-2; D remains ambiguous. The CDR3 spans 13 residues. Trimming left V 1 base short and J 4 bases short, with 7 bases between. CDR1 and CDR2 (germline): LGHNT, FRNRAP.

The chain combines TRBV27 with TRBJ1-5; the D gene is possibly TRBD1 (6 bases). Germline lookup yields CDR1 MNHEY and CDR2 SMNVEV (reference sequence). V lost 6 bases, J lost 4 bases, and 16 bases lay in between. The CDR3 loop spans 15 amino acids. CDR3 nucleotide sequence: TGTGCCAGCAGCCTTGGATGGGGGCTAAATCAGCCCCAGCATTTT. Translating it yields CASSLGWGLNQPQHF.